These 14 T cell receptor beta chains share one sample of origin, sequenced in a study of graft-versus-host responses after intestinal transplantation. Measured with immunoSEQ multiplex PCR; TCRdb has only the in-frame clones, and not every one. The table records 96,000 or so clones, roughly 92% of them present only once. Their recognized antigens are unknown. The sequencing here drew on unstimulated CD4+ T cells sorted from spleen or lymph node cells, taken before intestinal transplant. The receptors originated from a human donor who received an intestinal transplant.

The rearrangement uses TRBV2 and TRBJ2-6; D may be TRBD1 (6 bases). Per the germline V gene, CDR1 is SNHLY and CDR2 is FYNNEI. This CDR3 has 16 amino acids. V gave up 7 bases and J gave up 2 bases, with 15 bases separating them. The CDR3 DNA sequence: TGTGCCAGCAAGGGGGTCCCTAGGACTGGGGCCAACGTCCTGACTTTC. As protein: CASKGVPRTGANVLTF.

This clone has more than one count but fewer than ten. The CDR3 reads CASSSPRGAGVQETQYF. The CDR3 DNA follows: TGTGCCAGCAGCTCCCCTCGGGGTGCGGGGGTGCAAGAGACCCAGTACTTC. This sequence joins TRBV7-2 and TRBJ2-5, with 7 bases lining up with TRBD2. V shed 4 bases, J shed 2 bases, and the junction held 13 bases outside the gene matches. This CDR3 is built from 17 residues. Looked up from germline, CDR1 is SGHTA and CDR2 is FQGNSA.

CDR3 region: CASSYRTRGTYEQYF. As DNA, the CDR3 is TGTGCCAGCAGTTACAGGACAAGGGGGACCTACGAGCAGTACTTC. V gene TRBV6-5 combines with J gene TRBJ2-7; a weak D match, TRBD1 (6 bases). Trimming pared 2 bases from V and 2 bases from J, leaving 13 bases between. In germline, CDR1 is MNHEY, CDR2 SVGAGI. This CDR3 contains 15 residues.

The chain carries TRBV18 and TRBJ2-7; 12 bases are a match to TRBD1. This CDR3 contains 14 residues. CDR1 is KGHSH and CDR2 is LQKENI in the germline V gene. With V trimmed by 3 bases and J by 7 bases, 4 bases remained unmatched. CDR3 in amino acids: CASSPGTGGGEQYF. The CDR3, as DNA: TGTGCCAGCTCACCGGGGACAGGGGGCGGTGAGCAGTACTTC.

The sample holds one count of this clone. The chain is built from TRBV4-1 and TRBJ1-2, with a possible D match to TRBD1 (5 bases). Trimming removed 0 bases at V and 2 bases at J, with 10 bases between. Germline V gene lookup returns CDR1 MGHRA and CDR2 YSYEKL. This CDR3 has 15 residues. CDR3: CASSQERQLNYGYTF. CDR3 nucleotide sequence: TGCGCCAGCAGCCAAGAACGACAGCTAAACTATGGCTACACCTTC.

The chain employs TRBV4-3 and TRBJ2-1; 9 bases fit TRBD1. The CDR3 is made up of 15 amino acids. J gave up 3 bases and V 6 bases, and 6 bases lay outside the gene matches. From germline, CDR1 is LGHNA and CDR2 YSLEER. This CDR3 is CASRQTGGLYNEQFF. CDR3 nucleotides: TGCGCCAGCAGACAAACAGGGGGCCTCTACAATGAGCAGTTCTTC.

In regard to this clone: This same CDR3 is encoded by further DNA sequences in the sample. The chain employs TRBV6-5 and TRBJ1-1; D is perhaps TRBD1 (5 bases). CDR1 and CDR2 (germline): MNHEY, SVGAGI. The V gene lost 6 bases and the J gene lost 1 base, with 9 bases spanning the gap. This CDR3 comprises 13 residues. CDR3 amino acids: CASRLTGNTEAFF. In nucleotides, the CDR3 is TGTGCCAGCAGGCTAACAGGGAACACTGAAGCTTTCTTT.

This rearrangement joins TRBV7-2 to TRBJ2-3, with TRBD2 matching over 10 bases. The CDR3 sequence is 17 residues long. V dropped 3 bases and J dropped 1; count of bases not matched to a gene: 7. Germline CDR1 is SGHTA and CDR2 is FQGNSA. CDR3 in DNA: TGTGCCAGCAGCTTCAGACCCGGGACTAGCGGCACAGATACGCAGTATTTT. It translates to CASSFRPGTSGTDTQYF. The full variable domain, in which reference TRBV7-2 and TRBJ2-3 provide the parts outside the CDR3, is GAGVSQSPSNKVTEKGKDVELRCDPISGHTALYWYRQSLGQGLEFLIYFQGNSAPDKSGLPSDRFSAERTGGSVSTLTIQRTQQEDSAVYLCASSFRPGTSGTDTQYFGPGTRLTVL.

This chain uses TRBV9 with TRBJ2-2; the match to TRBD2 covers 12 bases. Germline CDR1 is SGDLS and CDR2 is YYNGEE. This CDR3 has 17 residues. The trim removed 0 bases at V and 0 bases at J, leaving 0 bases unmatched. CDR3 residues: CASSVASGGANTGELFF. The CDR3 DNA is TGTGCCAGCAGCGTAGCTAGCGGGGGGGCGAACACCGGGGAGCTGTTTTTT.

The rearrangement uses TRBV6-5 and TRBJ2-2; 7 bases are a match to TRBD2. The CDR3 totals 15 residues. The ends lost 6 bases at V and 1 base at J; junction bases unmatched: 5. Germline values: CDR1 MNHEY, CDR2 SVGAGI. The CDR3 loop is CASSSSGLNTGELFF. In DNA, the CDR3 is TGTGCCAGCAGCTCTAGCGGACTGAACACCGGGGAGCTGTTTTTT.

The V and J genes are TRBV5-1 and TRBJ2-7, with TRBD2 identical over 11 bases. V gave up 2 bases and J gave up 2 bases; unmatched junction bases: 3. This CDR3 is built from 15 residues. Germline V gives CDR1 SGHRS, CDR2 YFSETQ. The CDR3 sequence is CASSLLAGEPYEQYF. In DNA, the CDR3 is TGCGCCAGCAGCTTACTAGCGGGGGAGCCCTACGAGCAGTACTTC. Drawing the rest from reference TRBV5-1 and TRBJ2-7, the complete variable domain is KAGVTQTPRYLIKTRGQQVTLSCSPISGHRSVSWYQQTPGQGLQFLFEYFSETQRNKGNFPGRFSGRQFSNSRSEMNVSTLELGDSALYLCASSLLAGEPYEQYFGPGTRLTVT.

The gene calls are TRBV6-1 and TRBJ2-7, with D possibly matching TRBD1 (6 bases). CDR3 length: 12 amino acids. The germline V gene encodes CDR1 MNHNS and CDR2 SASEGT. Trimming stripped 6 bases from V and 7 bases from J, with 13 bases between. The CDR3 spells CASRNEGTEQYF. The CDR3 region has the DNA TGTGCCAGCAGAAATGAGGGGACAGAGCAGTACTTC.

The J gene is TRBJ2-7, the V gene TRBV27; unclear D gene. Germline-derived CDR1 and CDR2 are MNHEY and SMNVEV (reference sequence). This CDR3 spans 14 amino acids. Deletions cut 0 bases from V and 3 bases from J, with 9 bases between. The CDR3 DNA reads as TGTGCCAGCAGTTTATCGTTCCCCGGCTACGAGCAGTACTTC. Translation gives CASSLSFPGYEQYF.

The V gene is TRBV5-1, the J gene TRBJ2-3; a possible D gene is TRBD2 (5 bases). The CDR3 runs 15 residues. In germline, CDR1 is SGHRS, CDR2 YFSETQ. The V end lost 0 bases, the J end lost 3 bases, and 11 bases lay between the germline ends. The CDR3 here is CASSLAGRLTDTQYF. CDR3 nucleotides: TGCGCCAGCAGCTTGGCGGGGAGACTGACAGATACGCAGTATTTT.